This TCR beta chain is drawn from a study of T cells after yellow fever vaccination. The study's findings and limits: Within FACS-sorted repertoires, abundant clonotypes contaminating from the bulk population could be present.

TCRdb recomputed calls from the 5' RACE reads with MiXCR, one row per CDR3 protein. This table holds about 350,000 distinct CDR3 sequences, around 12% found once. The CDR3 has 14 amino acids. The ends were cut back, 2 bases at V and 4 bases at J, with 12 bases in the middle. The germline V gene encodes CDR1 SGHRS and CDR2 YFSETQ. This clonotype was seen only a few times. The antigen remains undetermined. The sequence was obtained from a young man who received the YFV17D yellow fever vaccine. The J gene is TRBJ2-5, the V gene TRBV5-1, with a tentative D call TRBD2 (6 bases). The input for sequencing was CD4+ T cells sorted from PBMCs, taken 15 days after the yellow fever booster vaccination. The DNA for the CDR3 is TGCGCCAGCAGCTTTGGAGGGGTTGGAGAGACCCAGTACTTC. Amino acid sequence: CASSFGGVGETQYF. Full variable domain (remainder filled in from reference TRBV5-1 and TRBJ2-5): KAGVTQTPRYLIKTRGQQVTLSCSPISGHRSVSWYQQTPGQGLQFLFEYFSETQRNKGNFPGRFSGRQFSNSRSEMNVSTLELGDSALYLCASSFGGVGETQYFGPGTRLLVL.